Sequencing of this TCR beta chain was carried out in a study of blood T cell repertoires in COVID-19. Per the study methods: Amplified reference gene primers provided the basis for estimating nucleated cell counts. Sequencing used immunoSEQ multiplex PCR; TCRdb keeps in-frame clones, though not all of them. That table gives V, J and clone size, and the DNA gave D and trimming. The data contain about 480,000 clones, approximately 90% of them seen just once; the ten biggest clones take up over 9.5%. CDR1 is SNHLY, CDR2 FYNNEI, per germline. V dropped 10 bases and J dropped 3; count of bases not matched to a gene: 6. This CDR3 comprises 13 residues.

The TCR was taken from a woman between 45 and 65 years old with COVID-19, enrolled during active disease. Specimen: peripheral blood. The chain links TRBV2 to TRBJ1-5; 7 positions agree with TRBD1. The CDR3 DNA sequence: TGTGCCATCTCCGACAGGGCCAATCAGCCCCAGCATTTT. The encoded protein is CAISDRANQPQHF. Full variable domain (remainder filled in from reference TRBV2 and TRBJ1-5): EPEVTQTPSHQVTQMGQEVILRCVPISNHLYFYWYRQILGQKVEFLVSFYNNEISEKSEIFDDQFSVERPDGSNFTLKIRSTKLEDSAMYFCAISDRANQPQHFGDGTRLSIL.